This paragraph covers one T cell receptor beta chain sequence. Its antigen is currently unknown. The germline V and J ends were trimmed by 0 bases and 1 base, with 4 bases remaining between them. The CDR3 spans 14 residues. The germline V gene has CDR1 LGHDT and CDR2 YNNKEL (reference sequence). TCRdb recomputed calls from the 5' RACE reads with MiXCR, one row per CDR3 protein. The sample gives roughly 300,000 distinct CDR3 sequences, 8% to 9.5% of which show up once; approximately 15% is in the top ten. The sample comes from a study of T cells after yellow fever vaccination. Study conclusions and caveats: Abundant clonotypes from the bulk population could contaminate FACS-sorted repertoires. Re-detected after boosting: most primary clones, around 96% of CD4 and roughly 90% of CD8. Faster peaking, at day 5 versus 15, marked a secondary response that was weaker.

This TCR was sampled from a young man who received the YFV17D yellow fever vaccine. The source was PBMCs, collected about 41 days after the first yellow fever vaccination. This sequence joins TRBV3-1 and TRBJ1-5; D uncertain. The DNA of the CDR3 is TGTGCCAGCAGCCAAGAGGACAGCAATCAGCCCCAGCATTTT. Translated, it gives CASSQEDSNQPQHF.